This T cell receptor beta chain is from a study of post-analysis software for immune sequencing data. Findings of the study overall: Higher frequency in patients than in controls was seen for roughly five TRBV segments, with TRBV5-6, TRBV5-1 and TRBV20-1 among them. Same-batch samples co-clustered strongly by F measure. Controls' normalized Chao1 diversity significantly exceeded that of multiple sclerosis patients.

Comment on this clonotype: Its antigen is not identified.

Germline V CDR1 and CDR2: SGHRS, YFSETQ. The CDR3 has 16 amino acids. cDNA libraries for TCR beta contained unique molecular identifiers. Input populations of about 0.85 to 11 million T cells gave rise to hundreds of thousands of cDNA molecules. TCRdb independently ran MiXCR on the PCR reads; one entry per CDR3 protein. The profile shows 800,000 to 950,000 distinct CDR3 sequences, roughly 58% of them singletons. The sequencing input was blood. This clonotype was obtained from a girl aged 5-17 years with multiple sclerosis. V usage is TRBV5-1 and J usage is TRBJ2-5, with 12 bases fitting TRBD1. The better agreement between TRBJ2-7 and the DNA end casts doubt on the J call. CDR3 loop: CASSNPGQGAQYEQYF. DNA of the CDR3: TGCGCCAGCAGCAACCCGGGACAGGGGGCTCAGTACGAGCAGTACTTC.